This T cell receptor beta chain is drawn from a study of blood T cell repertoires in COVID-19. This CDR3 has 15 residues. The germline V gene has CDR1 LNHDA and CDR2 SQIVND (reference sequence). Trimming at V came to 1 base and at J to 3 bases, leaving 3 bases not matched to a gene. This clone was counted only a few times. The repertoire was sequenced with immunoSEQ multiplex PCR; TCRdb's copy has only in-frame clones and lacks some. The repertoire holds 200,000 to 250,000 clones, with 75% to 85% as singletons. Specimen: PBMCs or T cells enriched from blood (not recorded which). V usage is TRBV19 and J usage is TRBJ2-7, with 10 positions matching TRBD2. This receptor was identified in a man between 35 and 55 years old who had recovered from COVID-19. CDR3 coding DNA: TGTGCCAGTAGTATAGTCCTAGCGGGGGACTACGAGCAGTACTTC. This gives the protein CASSIVLAGDYEQYF. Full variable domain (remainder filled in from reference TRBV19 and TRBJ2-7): DGGITQSPKYLFRKEGQNVTLSCEQNLNHDAMYWYRQDPGQGLRLIYYSQIVNDFQKGDIAEGYSVSREKKESFPLTVTSAQKNPTAFYLCASSIVLAGDYEQYFGPGTRLTVT.